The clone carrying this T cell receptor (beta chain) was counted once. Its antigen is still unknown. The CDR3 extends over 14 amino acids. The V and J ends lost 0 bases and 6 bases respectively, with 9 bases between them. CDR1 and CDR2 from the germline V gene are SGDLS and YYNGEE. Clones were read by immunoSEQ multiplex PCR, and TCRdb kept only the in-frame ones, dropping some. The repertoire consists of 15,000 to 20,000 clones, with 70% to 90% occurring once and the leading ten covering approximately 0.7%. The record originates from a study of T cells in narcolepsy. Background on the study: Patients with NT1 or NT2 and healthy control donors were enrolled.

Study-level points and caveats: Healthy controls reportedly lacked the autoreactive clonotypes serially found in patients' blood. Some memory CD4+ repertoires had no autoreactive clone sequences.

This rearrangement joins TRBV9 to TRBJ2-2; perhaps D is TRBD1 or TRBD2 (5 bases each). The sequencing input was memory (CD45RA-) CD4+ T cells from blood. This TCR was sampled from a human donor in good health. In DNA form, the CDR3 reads TGTGCCAGCAGCGTAGAAGAGGGGTCCGGGGAGCTGTTTTTT. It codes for CASSVEEGSGELFF.